This T cell receptor beta chain was captured in a study of CD8+CD57+ T cells in acquired aplastic anemia. Investigators profiled TCR beta VDJ and CDR3 from genomic DNA template. TCRdb re-called the reads through MiXCR, storing one row per CDR3 protein. Here the sample spans 200,000 to 300,000 distinct CDR3 sequences, less than 85% being singletons. Germline lookup yields CDR1 SGHDN and CDR2 FVKESK. This CDR3 has 15 amino acids. V was shortened by 4 bases and J by 8 bases, with 20 bases between the two germline ends. Patients sequenced had flow cytometry evidence of CD8+CD57+ cell expansion. Sequencing used sorted CD4+, CD8+, or CD8+CD57+ T cells (not recorded which) from PBMCs. This clonotype was obtained from a human donor with aplastic anemia. The V and J genes are TRBV14 and TRBJ1-1; possible D gene TRBD1, 5 bases. The CDR3 protein is CASSLDSSGNLEAFF. DNA of the CDR3: TGTGCCAGCAGCCTAGACAGTTCAGGGAATCTCGAAGCTTTCTTT.